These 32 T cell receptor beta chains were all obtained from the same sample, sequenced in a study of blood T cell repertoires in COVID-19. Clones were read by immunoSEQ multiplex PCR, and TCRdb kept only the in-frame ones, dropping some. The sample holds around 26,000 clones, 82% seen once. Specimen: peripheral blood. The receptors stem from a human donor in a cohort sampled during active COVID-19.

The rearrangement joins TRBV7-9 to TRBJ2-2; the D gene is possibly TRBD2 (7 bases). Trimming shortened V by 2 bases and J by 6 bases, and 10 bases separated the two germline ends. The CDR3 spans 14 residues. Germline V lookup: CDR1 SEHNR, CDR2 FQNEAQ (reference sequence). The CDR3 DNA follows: TGTGCCAGCAGCTTATGGGGGGGCGCCGGGGAGCTGTTTTTT. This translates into CASSLWGGAGELFF.

CDR3 DNA: TGTGCCAGTAGTCCGGGACTAGCGGGAGTTTGGGAGACCCAGTACTTC. Translated: CASSPGLAGVWETQYF. J is TRBJ2-5 and V is TRBV19; 14 nucleotides align to TRBD2. Germline assignment: CDR1 LNHDA and CDR2 SQIVND (reference sequence). The CDR3 runs to 16 residues. After removal of 5 bases from V and 5 bases from J, the junction contained 7 bases not matched to a gene. The full variable domain, with the rest looked up from reference TRBV19 and TRBJ2-5, is DGGITQSPKYLFRKEGQNVTLSCEQNLNHDAMYWYRQDPGQGLRLIYYSQIVNDFQKGDIAEGYSVSREKKESFPLTVTSAQKNPTAFYLCASSPGLAGVWETQYFGPGTRLLVL.

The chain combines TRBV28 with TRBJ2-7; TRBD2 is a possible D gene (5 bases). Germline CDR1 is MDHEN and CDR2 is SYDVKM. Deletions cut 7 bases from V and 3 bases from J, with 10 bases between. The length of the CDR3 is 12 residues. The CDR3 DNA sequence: TGTGCCAGCACCCCACGGGGCTACGAGCAGTACTTC. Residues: CASTPRGYEQYF. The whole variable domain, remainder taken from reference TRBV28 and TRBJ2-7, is DVKVTQSSRYLVKRTGEKVFLECVQDMDHENMFWYRQDPGLGLRLIYFSYDVKMKEKGDIPEGYSVSREKKERFSLILESASTNQTSMYLCASTPRGYEQYFGPGTRLTVT.

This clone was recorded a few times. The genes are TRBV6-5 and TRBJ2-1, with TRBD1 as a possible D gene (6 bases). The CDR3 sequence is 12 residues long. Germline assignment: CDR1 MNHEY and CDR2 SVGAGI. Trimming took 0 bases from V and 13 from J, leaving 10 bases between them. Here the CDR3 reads CASSYSRGTQFF. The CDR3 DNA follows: TGTGCCAGCAGTTACTCCAGGGGAACTCAGTTCTTC.

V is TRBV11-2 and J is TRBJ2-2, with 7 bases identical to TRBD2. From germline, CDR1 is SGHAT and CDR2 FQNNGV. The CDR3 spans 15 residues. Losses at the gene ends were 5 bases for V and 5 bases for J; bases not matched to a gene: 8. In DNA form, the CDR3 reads TGTGCCAGCAGCGGCCTGGGGGGGAATACCGGGGAGCTGTTTTTT. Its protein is CASSGLGGNTGELFF.

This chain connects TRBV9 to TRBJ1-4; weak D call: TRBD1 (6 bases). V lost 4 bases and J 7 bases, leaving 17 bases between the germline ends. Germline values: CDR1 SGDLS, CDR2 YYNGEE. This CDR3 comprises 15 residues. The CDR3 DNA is TGTGCCAGCAGCAACCAACAGGGTTTAGGTGAAAAACTGTTTTTT. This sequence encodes CASSNQQGLGEKLFF.

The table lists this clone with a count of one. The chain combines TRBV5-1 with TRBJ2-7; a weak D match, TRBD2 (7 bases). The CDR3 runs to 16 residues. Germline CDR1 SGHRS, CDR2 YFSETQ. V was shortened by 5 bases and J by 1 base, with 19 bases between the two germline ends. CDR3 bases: TGCGCCAGCAGGGAGGGGGGGAATCAGCATTCCTACGAGCAGTACTTC. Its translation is CASREGGNQHSYEQYF.

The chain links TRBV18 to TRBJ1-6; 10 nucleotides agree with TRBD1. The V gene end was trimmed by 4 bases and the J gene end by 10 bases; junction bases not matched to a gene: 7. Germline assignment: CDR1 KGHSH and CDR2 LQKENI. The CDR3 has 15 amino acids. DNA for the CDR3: TGTGCCAGCTCACTCCGACAGGGGGCTGGATCACCCCTCCACTTT. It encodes CASSLRQGAGSPLHF.

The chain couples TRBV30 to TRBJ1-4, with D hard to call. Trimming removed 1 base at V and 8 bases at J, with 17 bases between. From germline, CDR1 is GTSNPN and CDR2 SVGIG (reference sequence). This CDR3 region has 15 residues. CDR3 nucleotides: TGTGCCTGGAGTGCCGACGGGCTCCGAGGGGAAAAACTGTTTTTT. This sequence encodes CAWSADGLRGEKLFF.

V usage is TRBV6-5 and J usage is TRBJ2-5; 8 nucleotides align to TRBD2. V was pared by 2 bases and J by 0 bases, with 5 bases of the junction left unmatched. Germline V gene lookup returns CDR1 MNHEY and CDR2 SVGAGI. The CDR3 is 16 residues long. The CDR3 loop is CASSYGASGYQETQYF. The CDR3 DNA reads TGTGCCAGCAGTTACGGGGCTAGCGGGTACCAAGAGACCCAGTACTTC.

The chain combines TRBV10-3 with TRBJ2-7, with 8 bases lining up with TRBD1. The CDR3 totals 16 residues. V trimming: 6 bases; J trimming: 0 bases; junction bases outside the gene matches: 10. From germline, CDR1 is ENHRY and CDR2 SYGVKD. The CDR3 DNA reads TGTGCCATCAGCGTTAGTTTCGGGACAGGCTCCTACGAGCAGTACTTC. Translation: CAISVSFGTGSYEQYF.

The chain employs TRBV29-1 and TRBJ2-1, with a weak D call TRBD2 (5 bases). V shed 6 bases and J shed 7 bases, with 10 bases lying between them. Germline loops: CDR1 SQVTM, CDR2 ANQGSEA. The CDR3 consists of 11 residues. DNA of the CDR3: TGCAGCGTGGTCCGAGGGAATGAGCAGTTCTTC. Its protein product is CSVVRGNEQFF.

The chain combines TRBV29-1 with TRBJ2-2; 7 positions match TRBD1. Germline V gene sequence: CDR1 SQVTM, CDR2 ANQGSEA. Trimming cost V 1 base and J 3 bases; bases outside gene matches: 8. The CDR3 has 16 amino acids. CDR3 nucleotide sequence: TGCAGCGTTGAAGGTTCTGGGACAGCGGACACCGGGGAGCTGTTTTTT. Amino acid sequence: CSVEGSGTADTGELFF.

CDR3 region: CASTLGTALNTEAFF. CDR3 in DNA: TGTGCCAGTACCCTTGGGACAGCCTTGAACACTGAAGCTTTCTTT. The V gene is TRBV19, the J gene TRBJ1-1; 7 positions agree with TRBD1. V gave up 7 bases and J gave up 0 bases; unmatched junction bases: 8. The germline gives CDR1 LNHDA, CDR2 SQIVND (reference sequence). The CDR3 has 15 amino acids.

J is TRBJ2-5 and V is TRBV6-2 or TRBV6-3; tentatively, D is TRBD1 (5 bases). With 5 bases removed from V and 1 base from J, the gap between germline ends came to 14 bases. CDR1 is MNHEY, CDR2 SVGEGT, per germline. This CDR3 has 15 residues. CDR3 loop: CASSQGFQSQETQYF. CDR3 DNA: TGTGCCAGCAGTCAGGGTTTTCAAAGCCAAGAGACCCAGTACTTC.

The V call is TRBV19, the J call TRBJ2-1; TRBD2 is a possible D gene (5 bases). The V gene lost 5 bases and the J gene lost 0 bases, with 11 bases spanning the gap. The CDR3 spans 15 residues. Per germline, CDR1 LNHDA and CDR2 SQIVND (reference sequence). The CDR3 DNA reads TGTGCCAGTAGTGCGGACTCGAGCTCCTACAATGAGCAGTTCTTC. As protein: CASSADSSSYNEQFF.

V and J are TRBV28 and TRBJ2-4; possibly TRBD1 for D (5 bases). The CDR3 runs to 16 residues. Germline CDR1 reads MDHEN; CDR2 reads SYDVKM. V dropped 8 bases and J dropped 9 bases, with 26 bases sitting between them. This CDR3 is CASYEGRKGPVGIQYF. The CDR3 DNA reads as TGTGCCAGCTACGAAGGGCGTAAGGGGCCGGTGGGCATTCAGTACTTC. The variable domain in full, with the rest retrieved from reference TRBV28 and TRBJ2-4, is DVKVTQSSRYLVKRTGEKVFLECVQDMDHENMFWYRQDPGLGLRLIYFSYDVKMKEKGDIPEGYSVSREKKERFSLILESASTNQTSMYLCASYEGRKGPVGIQYFGAGTRLSVL.

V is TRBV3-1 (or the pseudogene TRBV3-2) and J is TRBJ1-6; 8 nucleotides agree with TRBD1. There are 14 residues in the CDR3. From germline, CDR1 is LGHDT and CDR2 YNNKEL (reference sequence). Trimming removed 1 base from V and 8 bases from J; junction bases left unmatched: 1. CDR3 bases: TGTGCCAGCAGCCAAGGGACAGGGTATTCACCCCTCCACTTT. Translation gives CASSQGTGYSPLHF.

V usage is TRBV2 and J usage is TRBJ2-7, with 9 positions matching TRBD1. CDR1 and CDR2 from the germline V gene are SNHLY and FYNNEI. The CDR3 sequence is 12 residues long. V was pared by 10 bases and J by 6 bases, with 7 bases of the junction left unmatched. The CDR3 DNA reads TGTGCCACTTTGACAGGGGGTGGCGAGCAGTACTTC. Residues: CATLTGGGEQYF.

CDR3 in amino acids: CASSGPGQGREGNQPQHF. The CDR3 DNA reads as TGTGCCAGCAGTGGCCCGGGACAGGGTAGGGAGGGCAATCAGCCCCAGCATTTT. The chain couples TRBV6-1 to TRBJ1-5; 9 bases line up with TRBD1. Germline CDR1 is MNHNS and CDR2 is SASEGT. This CDR3 spans 18 amino acids. Germline trimming cut 4 bases from V and 2 bases from J; bases unmatched to any gene: 12.

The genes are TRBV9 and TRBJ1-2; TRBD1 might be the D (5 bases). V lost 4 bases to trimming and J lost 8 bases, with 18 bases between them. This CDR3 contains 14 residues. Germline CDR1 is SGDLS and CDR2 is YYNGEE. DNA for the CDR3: TGTGCCAGCAGCTTGCGGTGGGGGGAGGGAGGCTACACCTTC. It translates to CASSLRWGEGGYTF.

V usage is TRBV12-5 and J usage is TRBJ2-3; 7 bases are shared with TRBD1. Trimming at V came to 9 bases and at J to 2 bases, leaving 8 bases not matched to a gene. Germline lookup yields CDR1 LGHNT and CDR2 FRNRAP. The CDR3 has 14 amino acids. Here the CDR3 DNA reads TGTGCTAGCTTCTCGACAGGGCTCACAGATACGCAGTATTTT. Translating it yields CASFSTGLTDTQYF.

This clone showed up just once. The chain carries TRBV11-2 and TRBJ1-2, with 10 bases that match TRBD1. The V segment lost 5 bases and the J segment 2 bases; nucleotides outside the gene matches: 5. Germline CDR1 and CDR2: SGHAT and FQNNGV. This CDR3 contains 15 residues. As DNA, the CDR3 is TGTGCCAGCAGCATCGGGACAGGGGCAAACTATGGCTACACCTTC. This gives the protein CASSIGTGANYGYTF.

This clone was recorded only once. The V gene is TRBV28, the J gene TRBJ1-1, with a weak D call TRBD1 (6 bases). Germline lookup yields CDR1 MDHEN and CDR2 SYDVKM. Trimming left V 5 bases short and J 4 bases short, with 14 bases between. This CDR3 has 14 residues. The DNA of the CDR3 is TGTGCCAGCAGTCTGGACGACAGGAGCACTGAAGCTTTCTTT. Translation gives CASSLDDRSTEAFF.

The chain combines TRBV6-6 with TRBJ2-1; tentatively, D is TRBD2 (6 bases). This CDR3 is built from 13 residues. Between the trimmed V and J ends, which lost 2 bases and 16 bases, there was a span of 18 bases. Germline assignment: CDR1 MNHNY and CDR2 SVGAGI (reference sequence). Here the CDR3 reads CASSYGGPGGGFF. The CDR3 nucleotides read TGTGCCAGCAGTTACGGGGGACCCGGGGGTGGCTTCTTC.

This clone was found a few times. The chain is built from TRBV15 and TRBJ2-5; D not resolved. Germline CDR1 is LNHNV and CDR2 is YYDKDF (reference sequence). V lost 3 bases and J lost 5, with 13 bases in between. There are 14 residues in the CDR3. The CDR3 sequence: CATSRIWSAETQYF. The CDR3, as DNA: TGTGCCACCAGCAGGATCTGGTCAGCGGAGACCCAGTACTTC.

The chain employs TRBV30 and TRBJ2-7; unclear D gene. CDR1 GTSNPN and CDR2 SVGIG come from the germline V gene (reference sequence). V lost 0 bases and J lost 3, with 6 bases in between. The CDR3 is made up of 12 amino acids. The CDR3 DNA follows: TGTGCCTGGAGTGTATCGGTCTACGAGCAGTACTTC. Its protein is CAWSVSVYEQYF.

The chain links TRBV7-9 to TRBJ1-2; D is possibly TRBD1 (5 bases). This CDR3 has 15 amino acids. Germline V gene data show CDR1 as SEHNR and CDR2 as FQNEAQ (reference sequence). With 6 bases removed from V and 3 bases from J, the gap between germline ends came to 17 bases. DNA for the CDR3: TGTGCCAGCAGACCGAGCGGGGCGCGGGACTATGGCTACACCTTC. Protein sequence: CASRPSGARDYGYTF.

The CDR3, as DNA: TGTGCCAGCAGTGAGGCCAGGGCGAACACTGAAGCTTTCTTT. This gives the protein CASSEARANTEAFF. V and J are TRBV2 and TRBJ1-1, with D perhaps matching TRBD1 (5 bases). Germline CDR1 SNHLY, CDR2 FYNNEI. V lost 3 bases and J lost 1, with 9 bases in between. The CDR3 length is 14 residues. Complete variable domain (other parts from reference TRBV2 and TRBJ1-1): EPEVTQTPSHQVTQMGQEVILRCVPISNHLYFYWYRQILGQKVEFLVSFYNNEISEKSEIFDDQFSVERPDGSNFTLKIRSTKLEDSAMYFCASSEARANTEAFFGQGTRLTVV.

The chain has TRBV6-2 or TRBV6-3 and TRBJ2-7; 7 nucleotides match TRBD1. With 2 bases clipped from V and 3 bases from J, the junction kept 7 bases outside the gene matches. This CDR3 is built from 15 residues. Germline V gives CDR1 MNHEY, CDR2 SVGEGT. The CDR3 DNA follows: TGTGCCAGCAGTTACGCAGGGACAGTGGGCTACGAGCAGTACTTC. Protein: CASSYAGTVGYEQYF.

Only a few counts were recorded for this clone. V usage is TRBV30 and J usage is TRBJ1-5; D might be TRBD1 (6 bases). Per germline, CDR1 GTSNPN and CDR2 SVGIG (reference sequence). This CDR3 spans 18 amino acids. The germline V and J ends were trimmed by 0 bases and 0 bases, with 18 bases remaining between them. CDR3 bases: TGTGCCTGGAGTGTACCTGGCGGGGGGGCATATAGCAATCAGCCCCAGCATTTT. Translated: CAWSVPGGGAYSNQPQHF.

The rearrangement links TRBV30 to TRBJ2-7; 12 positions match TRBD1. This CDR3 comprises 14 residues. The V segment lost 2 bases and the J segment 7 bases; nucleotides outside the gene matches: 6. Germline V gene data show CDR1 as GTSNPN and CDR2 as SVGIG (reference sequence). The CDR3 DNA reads TGTGCCTGGAGTAAGGGACAGGGGGCGCGTGAGCAGTACTTC. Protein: CAWSKGQGAREQYF. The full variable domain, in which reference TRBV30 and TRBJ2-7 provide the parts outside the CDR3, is SQTIHQWPATLVQPVGSPLSLECTVEGTSNPNLYWYRQAAGRGLQLLFYSVGIGQISSEVPQNLSASRPQDRQFILSSKKLLLSDSGFYLCAWSKGQGAREQYFGPGTRLTVT.